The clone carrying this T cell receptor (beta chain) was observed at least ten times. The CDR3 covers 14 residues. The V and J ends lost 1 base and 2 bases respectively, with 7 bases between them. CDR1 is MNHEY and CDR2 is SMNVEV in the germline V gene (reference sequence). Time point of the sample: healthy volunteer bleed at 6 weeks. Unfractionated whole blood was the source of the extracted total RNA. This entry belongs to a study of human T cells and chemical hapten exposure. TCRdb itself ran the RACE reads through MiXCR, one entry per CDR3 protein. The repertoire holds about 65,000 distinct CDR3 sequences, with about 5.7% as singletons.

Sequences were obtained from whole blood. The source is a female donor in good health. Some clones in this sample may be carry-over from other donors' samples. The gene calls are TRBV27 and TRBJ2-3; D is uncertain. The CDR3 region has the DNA TGTGCCAGCAGTTTATTGGGGTACACAGATACGCAGTATTTT. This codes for CASSLLGYTDTQYF.